The T cell receptor (beta chain) under discussion was sequenced for a study of OX40 agonist ivuxolimab in advanced cancers. Looking at the study overall: The costimulatory receptor OX40 (CD134) was targeted by ivuxolimab, a fully human IgG2 agonistic monoclonal antibody. Intravenous ivuxolimab was administered to patients every 2 weeks at six dose levels: 0.01, 0.1, 0.3, 1.5, 3 and 10 mg/kg. Of the approximately 53 patients in dose escalation, around 20 had hepatocellular carcinoma, roughly 15 had melanoma, 9 had renal cell carcinoma and 9 had head and neck cancer. In the dose-escalation cohort, 65% to 85% of patients were male, and the mean age was roughly 60 years with a range of roughly 23 to 79. Patients were allowed to have had prior anti-PD-1, anti-PD-L1 or anti-CTLA-4 therapy, and 40% of the dose-escalation patients had been treated with checkpoint inhibitors. Partial responses were achieved by three dose-escalation patients, of whom one had hepatocellular carcinoma and two had cutaneous melanoma. The point of sequencing TCRbeta in the periphery was to test whether ivuxolimab changed TCR sequence diversity and drove clonal T-cell expansion. The paper describes the monotherapy dose-escalation part (N of about 47 patients) of the phase I trial of ivuxolimab. The study at large found these results: Low levels of normalized T-cell clonal expansion were also seen in some nonresponding patients. On average, CD8+ T cells showed more expanded clones than CD4+ T cells after ivuxolimab. In partial responders in the 0.1-3.0 mg/kg groups, normalized peripheral clonal expansion was found to be among the lowest, especially among CD8+ T cells. Clonal expansion of both CD4+ and CD8+ blood T cells was observed from baseline to week 6 at doses 0.1 to 3.0 mg/kg. Antigen specificity was not determined for the clonally expanded peripheral T cells.

Genomic DNA was isolated from the sorted cells so that the TCRbeta CDR3 region could be sequenced. The immunoSEQ Assay was used to sequence the TCRbeta CDR3 regions. TCRdb obtained this table from immuneACCESS and retained in-frame rearrangements with V and J assigned. These tables miss some clones; where compared with another copy, unresolved V genes account for less than half of the shortfall, and the remainder is unexplained. The sample records about 98,000 clones, 70% to 90% of which are singletons. About 0.82% of the sample is taken by the ten largest. Comments on this clone: Its cognate antigen has yet to be identified. No quality values exist for individual bases; no much larger clone is one base distant.

Patients with autoimmune disease history or receiving systemic immunosuppression were excluded from the trial. In every dose cohort, peripheral blood was drawn for TCR sequencing at baseline, cycle 4 day 1, and cycle 7 day 1. Samples came from an open-label, multicenter, first-in-human phase I dose-escalation trial of ivuxolimab. Adults with locally advanced or metastatic head and neck squamous cell, hepatocellular, melanoma or renal cell carcinoma were enrolled in the trial. CD4+ and CD8+ T cells were sorted separately from peripheral blood before TCR sequencing. This specimen consisted of CD4+ or CD8+ T cells sorted from blood, obtained in a trial of the OX40 agonist ivuxolimab. The sequence came from an adult with an advanced solid tumor such as melanoma, head and neck, liver or kidney cancer.

The nucleotides are TGCGCCAGCAGCTCGGACTTCATGAACACTGAAGCTTTCTTT. Translated, this is CASSSDFMNTEAFF. The V and J genes are TRBV5-1 and TRBJ1-1, with the D gene uncertain. The CDR3 sequence holds 14 residues, the cysteine and phenylalanine included. Kept here is only the CDR3 DNA, which spans 42 bases and is read in frame from base 1. CDR1 and CDR2 are drawn from the germline V gene: SGHRS, YFSETQ. V and J lose 3 bases and 0 bases, and a span of 9 bases separates them.